The present T cell receptor beta chain was sequenced within a study of blood T cell repertoires in COVID-19. Sequencing was performed with immunoSEQ multiplex PCR; in TCRdb, only in-frame clones are kept and a portion is missing. This table has hundreds of thousands of clones, roughly 89% appearing once. Trimming shortened V by 0 bases and J by 3 bases, and 8 bases separated the two germline ends. CDR1 and CDR2 from the germline V gene are LGHNA and YNFKEQ. CDR3 size: 14 residues. The receptor's source is a woman under 30 who had recovered from COVID-19. Sample: PBMCs or T cells enriched from blood (not recorded which). The chain uses TRBV4-2 and TRBJ1-2; D call uncertain. The CDR3 loop reads CASSQDPTYYGYTF. In nucleotides, the CDR3 is TGTGCCAGCAGCCAAGATCCTACCTACTATGGCTACACCTTC.